This T cell receptor (beta chain) is drawn from a study of vaccination and CD4 T cells after COVID-19. Study-level background: Each participant was administered two doses of a vaccine, which was either BNT162b2 or mRNA-1273.

The CDR3 consists of 13 residues. V was trimmed by 1 base and J by 3 bases, leaving 7 bases between them. Germline V gene sequence: CDR1 SGHTA, CDR2 FQGNSA. Indicated treatment: approximately 9-day PBMC culture with coronavirus spike peptide pools or control peptides (ViraFEST assay). Pre-COVID-19 pandemic sampling (2011-2018) yielded the unexposed donor's CD4+ T cells. As cell numbers allowed, unexposed-donor CD4+ T cells faced SARS-CoV-2 S/N and four cold-coronavirus spikes. On this clonotype: The antigen remains unidentified.

Sequencing of the DNA from cultured CD4+ T cells was carried out with the Oncomine TCR Beta short-read assay. TCRdb used MiXCR to reprocess the PCR reads, holding one entry per CDR3 protein. The repertoire has about 9,500 distinct CDR3 sequences, around 50% of them found once; the top ten carry roughly 24%. The sequence came from a human donor in good health. The sequencing sample was made of CD4+ T cells from blood, cultured in vitro. The chain recombines TRBV7-2 with TRBJ2-7; no definite D call. The chain's CDR3 is CASSLGPFYEQYF. CDR3 bases: TGTGCCAGCAGCTTAGGGCCCTTCTACGAGCAGTACTTC.